This T cell receptor beta chain was captured by sequencing in a study of immune evolution from preneoplasia to lung adenocarcinoma. Points from the study as a whole: From normal lung to invasive adenocarcinoma, top clone frequencies appeared to decrease. Later-stage lesions appeared to have more T cells, more diversity, less clonality.

Between the mid-2010s and the late 2010s, patients underwent resection in Japan or China. The CDR3 is 14 amino acids. Germline V CDR1 and CDR2: GTSNPN, SVGIG (reference sequence). J was trimmed by 0 bases and V by 4 bases; bases with no gene match: 3. This table comes from immunoSEQ multiplex PCR, and its TCRdb copy is limited to in-frame clones, with some not included. Of roughly 5,700 clones detected, around 85% appear once; the ten largest clones hold approximately 10%. As concerns this clone: Antigen unknown.

Sample: FFPE normal lung tissue adjacent to the tumor. The chain is built from TRBV30 and TRBJ1-5; 7 bases line up with TRBD1. The TCR originated in a person aged 50-75 years with lung adenocarcinoma. Written as DNA, the CDR3 is TGTGCCTGGACGACAGGGAATAGCAATCAGCCCCAGCATTTT. Its translation is CAWTTGNSNQPQHF.